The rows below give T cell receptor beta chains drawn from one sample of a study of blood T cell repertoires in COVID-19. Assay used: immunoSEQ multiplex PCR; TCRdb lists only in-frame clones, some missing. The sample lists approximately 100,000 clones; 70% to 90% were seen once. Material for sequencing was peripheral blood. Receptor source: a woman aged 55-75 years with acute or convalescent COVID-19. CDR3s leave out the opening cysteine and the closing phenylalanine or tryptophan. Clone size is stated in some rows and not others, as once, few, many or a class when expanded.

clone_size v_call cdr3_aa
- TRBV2 ASSVQTGGDEQF
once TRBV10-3 AISPLGTAVNTEAF
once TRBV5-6 ASSPYGGSNYGYT
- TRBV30 AWRRQGPAEAF
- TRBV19 ASSIGLAGAGDEQF
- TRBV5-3 ARSLAGGGAGRTYNEQF
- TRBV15 ATSVRPGQRNEKLF
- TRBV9 ASSQGLDYHNEQF
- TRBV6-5 ASERDANEKLF
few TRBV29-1 SVEPVNTEAF
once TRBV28 ASSIPGQGSAF
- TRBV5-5 ASSFRQGDRSPYEQY
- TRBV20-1 SASKTGVTGELF
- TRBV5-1 ASSLQGGGQETQY
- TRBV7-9 ASSLGGRYTEAF
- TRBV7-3 ASSLVAGEGGYT
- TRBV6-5 ASSPGRGGDT
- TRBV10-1 ASSESTLAPYNEQF
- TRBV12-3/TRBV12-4 ASSFADAYEQY
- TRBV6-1 ASSEAGLLSEQF
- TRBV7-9 ASSLGLGYIFEQY